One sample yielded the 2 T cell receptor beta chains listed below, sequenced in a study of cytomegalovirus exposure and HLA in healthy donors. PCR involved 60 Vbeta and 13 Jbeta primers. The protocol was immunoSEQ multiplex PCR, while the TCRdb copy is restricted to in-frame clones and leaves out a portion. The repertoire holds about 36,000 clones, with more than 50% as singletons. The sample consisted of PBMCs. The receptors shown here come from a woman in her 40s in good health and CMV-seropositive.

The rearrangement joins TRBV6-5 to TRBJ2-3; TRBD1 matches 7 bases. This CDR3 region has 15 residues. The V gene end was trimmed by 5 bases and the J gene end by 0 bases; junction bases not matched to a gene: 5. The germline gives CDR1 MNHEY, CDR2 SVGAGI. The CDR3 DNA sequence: TGTGCCAGCAGTCGCCAGACAGGGAGCACAGATACGCAGTATTTT. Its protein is CASSRQTGSTDTQYF.

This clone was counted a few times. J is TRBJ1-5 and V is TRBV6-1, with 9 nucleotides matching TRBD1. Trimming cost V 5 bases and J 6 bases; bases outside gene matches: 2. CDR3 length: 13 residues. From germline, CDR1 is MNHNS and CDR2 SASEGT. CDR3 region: CASSTGGRQPQHF. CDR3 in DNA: TGTGCCAGCAGTACAGGGGGCCGTCAGCCCCAGCATTTT.